The rows below give T cell receptor beta chains drawn from one sample of a study of blood T cell repertoires in COVID-19. Some clones are missing from TCRdb's copy, which holds only in-frame ones; the method was immunoSEQ multiplex PCR. The table records 400,000 to 550,000 clones, around 89% of them present only once. Sequenced sample: peripheral blood. The receptors stem from a woman aged 25 to 39 with acute or convalescent COVID-19. The CDR3 runs from the conserved cysteine through the conserved F or W. The D gene is left open where the match is weak. Some rows have no size entry. The others give once, few or many, or a class for an expanded clone.

d_call: TRBD2
v_call: TRBV6-5
clone_size: .
j_call: TRBJ2-5
cdr3_nt: TGTGCCACGGTGGGGGAGGGGGAGACCCAGTACTTC
cdr3_aa: CATVGEGETQYF

d_call: .
v_call: TRBV3-1/TRBV3-2
clone_size: .
j_call: TRBJ2-5
cdr3_nt: TGTGCCAGCAGCCAAGAGGAACTCTCCATACTAAACCTTCAAGAGACCCAGTACTTC
cdr3_aa: CASSQEELSILNLQETQYF

d_call: .
v_call: TRBV4-1
clone_size: few
j_call: TRBJ2-7
cdr3_nt: TGCGCCAGCAGCCAAGCTCAGGGTCAGAGCTCCTACGAGCAGTACTTC
cdr3_aa: CASSQAQGQSSYEQYF

d_call: .
v_call: TRBV24-1
clone_size: few
j_call: TRBJ2-1
cdr3_nt: TGTGCCACCAGTGACAACTACAATGAGCAGTTCTTC
cdr3_aa: CATSDNYNEQFF

d_call: .
v_call: TRBV21-1
clone_size: .
j_call: TRBJ2-6
cdr3_nt: TGTGCCAGCAGAAAGTTAAGGGACAGGGAAACTTCCGGGGCCAACGTCCTGACTTTC
cdr3_aa: CASRKLRDRETSGANVLTF

d_call: .
v_call: TRBV5-4
clone_size: once
j_call: TRBJ1-1
cdr3_nt: TGTGCCAGCAGCCGGGGGACTGAAGCTTTCTTT
cdr3_aa: CASSRGTEAFF

d_call: .
v_call: TRBV7-3
clone_size: .
j_call: TRBJ1-1
cdr3_nt: TGTGCCAGCAGCTTAAATGCGGGGATTACTGAAGCTTTCTTT
cdr3_aa: CASSLNAGITEAFF

d_call: .
v_call: TRBV5-1
clone_size: few
j_call: TRBJ2-2
cdr3_nt: TGCGCCAGCAGCTTGGCTCGGGAGCTGTTTTTT
cdr3_aa: CASSLARELFF

d_call: TRBD1
v_call: TRBV19
clone_size: .
j_call: TRBJ1-2
cdr3_nt: TGTGCCAGTGGAGGACAGGGCCCTTCCAACTATGGCTACACCTTC
cdr3_aa: CASGGQGPSNYGYTF

d_call: .
v_call: TRBV3-1/TRBV3-2
clone_size: .
j_call: TRBJ2-5
cdr3_nt: TGTGCCAGCAGCCAAGTCTCAATAGCGCGAAGCGAGACCCAGTACTTC
cdr3_aa: CASSQVSIARSETQYF

d_call: .
v_call: TRBV4-1
clone_size: .
j_call: TRBJ1-1
cdr3_nt: TGCGCCAGCAGCCGGAATCCCCTAGAGAACACTGAAGCTTTCTTT
cdr3_aa: CASSRNPLENTEAFF

d_call: TRBD2
v_call: TRBV29-1
clone_size: few
j_call: TRBJ2-1
cdr3_nt: TGCAGCGTCCAGAGACTAGCCCAGGATTTCTTC
cdr3_aa: CSVQRLAQDFF

d_call: .
v_call: TRBV11-2
clone_size: .
j_call: TRBJ2-5
cdr3_nt: TGTGCCAGCAGCAATCGGGGGAATCAAGAGACCCAGTACTTC
cdr3_aa: CASSNRGNQETQYF

d_call: .
v_call: TRBV12-3/TRBV12-4
clone_size: few
j_call: TRBJ1-2
cdr3_nt: TGTGCCAGCAGTGGGGCTGGCTATGGCTACACCTTC
cdr3_aa: CASSGAGYGYTF

d_call: TRBD1
v_call: TRBV6-6
clone_size: once
j_call: TRBJ2-7
cdr3_nt: TGTGCCAGCAGTCCCACAGGGGCCTACGAGCAGTACTTC
cdr3_aa: CASSPTGAYEQYF

d_call: .
v_call: TRBV11-1
clone_size: .
j_call: TRBJ2-3
cdr3_nt: TGTGCCAGCAGCCACTTCCGCGACAGGAGCACAGATACGCAGTATTTT
cdr3_aa: CASSHFRDRSTDTQYF

d_call: .
v_call: TRBV11-2
clone_size: .
j_call: TRBJ1-1
cdr3_nt: TGTGAGGGGGACACTGAAGCTTTCTTT
cdr3_aa: CEGDTEAFF

d_call: .
v_call: TRBV3-1/TRBV3-2
clone_size: once
j_call: TRBJ1-2
cdr3_nt: TGTGCCAGCAGCCGACTCAACTATGGCTACACCTTC
cdr3_aa: CASSRLNYGYTF

d_call: .
v_call: TRBV5-1
clone_size: .
j_call: TRBJ2-1
cdr3_nt: TGCGCCAGCAGCCTAGGGGGGGATGAGCAGTTCTTC
cdr3_aa: CASSLGGDEQFF

d_call: TRBD1
v_call: TRBV2
clone_size: .
j_call: TRBJ1-5
cdr3_nt: TGTGCCAGCAGGGGCAAGGGGGCGAGCAATCAGCCCCAGCATTTT
cdr3_aa: CASRGKGASNQPQHF

d_call: TRBD1
v_call: TRBV5-1
clone_size: .
j_call: TRBJ1-2
cdr3_nt: TGCGCCAGCAGCCCAAGGGGAGGGACAGGGGCAGGCTACACCTTC
cdr3_aa: CASSPRGGTGAGYTF

d_call: .
v_call: TRBV6-5
clone_size: .
j_call: TRBJ1-5
cdr3_nt: TGTGCCAGCAGTTTTGGAGGGAGTCAGCCCCAGCATTTT
cdr3_aa: CASSFGGSQPQHF

d_call: TRBD1
v_call: TRBV4-1
clone_size: few
j_call: TRBJ1-5
cdr3_nt: TGCGCCAGCAGCCAGGGACGACAGGGGCCCCAGCATTTT
cdr3_aa: CASSQGRQGPQHF

d_call: .
v_call: TRBV3-1/TRBV3-2
clone_size: .
j_call: TRBJ1-1
cdr3_nt: TGTGCCAGCAGCCTTCGGGGTACTGAAGCTTTCTTT
cdr3_aa: CASSLRGTEAFF